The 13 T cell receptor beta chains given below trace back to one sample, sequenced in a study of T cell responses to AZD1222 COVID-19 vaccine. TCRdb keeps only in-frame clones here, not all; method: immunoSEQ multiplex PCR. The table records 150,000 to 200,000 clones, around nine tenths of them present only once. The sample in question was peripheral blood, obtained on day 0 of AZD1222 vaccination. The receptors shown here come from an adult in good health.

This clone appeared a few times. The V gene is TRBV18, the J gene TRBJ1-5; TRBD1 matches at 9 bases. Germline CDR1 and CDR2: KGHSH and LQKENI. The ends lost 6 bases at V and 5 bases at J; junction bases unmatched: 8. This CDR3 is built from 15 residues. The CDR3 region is CASSPGQGVDQPQHF. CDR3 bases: TGTGCCAGCTCGCCGGGACAGGGAGTAGATCAGCCCCAGCATTTT. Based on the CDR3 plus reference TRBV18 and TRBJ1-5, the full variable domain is NAGVMQNPRHLVRRRGQEARLRCSPMKGHSHVYWYRQLPEEGLKFMVYLQKENIIDESGMPKERFSAEFPKEGPSILRIQQVVRGDSAAYFCASSPGQGVDQPQHFGDGTRLSIL.

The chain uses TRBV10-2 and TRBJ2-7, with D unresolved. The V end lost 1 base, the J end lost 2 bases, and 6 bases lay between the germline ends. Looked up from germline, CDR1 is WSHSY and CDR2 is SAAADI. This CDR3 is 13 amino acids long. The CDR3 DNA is TGCGCCAGCAGTGAGTTCAGACCCTACGAGCAGTACTTC. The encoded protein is CASSEFRPYEQYF.

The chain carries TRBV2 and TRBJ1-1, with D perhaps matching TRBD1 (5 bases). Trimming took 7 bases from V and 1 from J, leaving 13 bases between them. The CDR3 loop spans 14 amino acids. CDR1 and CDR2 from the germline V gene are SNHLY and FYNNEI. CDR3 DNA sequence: TGTGCCAGCAAGACCGGACACACGAACACTGAAGCTTTCTTT. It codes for CASKTGHTNTEAFF.

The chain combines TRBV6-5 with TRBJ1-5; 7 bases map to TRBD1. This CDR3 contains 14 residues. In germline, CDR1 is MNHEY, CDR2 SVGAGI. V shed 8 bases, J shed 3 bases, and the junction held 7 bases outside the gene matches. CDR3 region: CASVGGTDNQPQHF. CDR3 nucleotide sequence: TGTGCCAGCGTCGGTGGGACAGACAATCAGCCCCAGCATTTT.

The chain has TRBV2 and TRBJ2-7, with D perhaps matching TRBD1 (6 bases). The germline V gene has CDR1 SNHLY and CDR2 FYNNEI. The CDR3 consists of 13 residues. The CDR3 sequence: CLTRQGQGYEQYF. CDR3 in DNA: TGTCTAACTCGCCAGGGGCAGGGGTACGAGCAGTACTTC.

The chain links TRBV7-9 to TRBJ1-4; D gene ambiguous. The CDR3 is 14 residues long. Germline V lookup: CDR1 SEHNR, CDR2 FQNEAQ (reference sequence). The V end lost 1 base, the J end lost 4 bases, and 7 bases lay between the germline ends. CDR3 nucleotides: TGTGCCAGCAGCTTAGGAGAGCATAATGAAAAACTGTTTTTT. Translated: CASSLGEHNEKLFF.

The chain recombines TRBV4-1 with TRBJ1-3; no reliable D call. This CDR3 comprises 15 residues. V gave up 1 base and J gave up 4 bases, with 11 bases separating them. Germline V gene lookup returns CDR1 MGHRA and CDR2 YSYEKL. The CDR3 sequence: CASSQGRLSGNTIYF. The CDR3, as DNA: TGCGCCAGCAGCCAAGGCAGGCTTTCAGGAAACACCATATATTTT.

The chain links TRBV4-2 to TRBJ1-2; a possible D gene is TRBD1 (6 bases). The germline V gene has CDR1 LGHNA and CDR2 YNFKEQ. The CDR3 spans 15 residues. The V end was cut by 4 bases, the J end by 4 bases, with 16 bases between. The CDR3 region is CASSRVQGRGYGYTF. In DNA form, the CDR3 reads TGTGCCAGCAGCCGCGTACAGGGTCGAGGCTATGGCTACACCTTC.

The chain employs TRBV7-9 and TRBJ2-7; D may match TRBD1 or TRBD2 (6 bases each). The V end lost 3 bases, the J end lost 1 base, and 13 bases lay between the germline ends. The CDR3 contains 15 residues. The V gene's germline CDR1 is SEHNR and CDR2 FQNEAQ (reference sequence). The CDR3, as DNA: TGTGCCAGCAGCTTGGTGGGGGGCTCTTCCTACGAGCAGTACTTC. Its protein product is CASSLVGGSSYEQYF.

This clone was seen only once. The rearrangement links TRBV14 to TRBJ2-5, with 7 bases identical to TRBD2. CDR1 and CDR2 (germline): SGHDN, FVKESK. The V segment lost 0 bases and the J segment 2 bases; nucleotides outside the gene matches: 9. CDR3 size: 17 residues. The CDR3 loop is CASSQDREVWGQETQYF. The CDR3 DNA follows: TGTGCCAGCAGCCAAGATCGGGAGGTCTGGGGGCAAGAGACCCAGTACTTC.

CDR3 nucleotides: TGTGCCAGCAGTGAATTGGGTGGGGGCCGCGCCCGGGACACTGAAGCTTTCTTT. It is translated as CASSELGGGRARDTEAFF. This chain links TRBV25-1 with TRBJ1-1; D is possibly TRBD1 (6 bases). The V gene lost 1 base and the J gene lost 3 bases, with 21 bases spanning the gap. Germline CDR1 reads MGHDK; CDR2 reads SYGVNS. The CDR3 sequence is 18 residues long.

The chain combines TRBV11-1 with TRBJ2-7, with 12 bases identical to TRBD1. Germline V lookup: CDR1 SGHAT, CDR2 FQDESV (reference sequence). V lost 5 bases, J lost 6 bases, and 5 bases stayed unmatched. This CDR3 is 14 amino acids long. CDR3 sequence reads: CASSGTGGIGEQYF. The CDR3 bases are TGTGCCAGCAGCGGGACAGGGGGCATAGGCGAGCAGTACTTC. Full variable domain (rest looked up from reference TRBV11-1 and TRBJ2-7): EAEVAQSPRYKITEKSQAVAFWCDPISGHATLYWYRQILGQGPELLVQFQDESVVDDSQLPKDRFSAERLKGVDSTLKIQPAELGDSAMYLCASSGTGGIGEQYFGPGTRLTVT.

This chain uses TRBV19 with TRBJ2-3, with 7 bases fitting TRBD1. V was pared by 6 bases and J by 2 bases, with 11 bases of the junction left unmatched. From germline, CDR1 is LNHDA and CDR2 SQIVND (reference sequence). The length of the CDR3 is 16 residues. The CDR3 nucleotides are TGTGCCAGTAGCCCTCTGACAGGGAGTGACACAGATACGCAGTATTTT. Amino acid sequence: CASSPLTGSDTDTQYF.